A single sample is the source of the 22 T cell receptor beta chains below, sequenced in a study of T-cell memory formation after mild COVID-19. TCRdb used MiXCR to reprocess the 5' RACE reads, holding one entry per CDR3 protein. This table has about 180,000 distinct CDR3 sequences, about a sixth appearing once. What was sequenced was PBMCs or a T cell subset sorted from them (not recorded which). The receptor set was obtained from an adult woman who had mild COVID-19 (a few samples of this study predate the infection). Cell type and time point are not known.

The genes are TRBV11-2 and TRBJ2-7; 9 bases agree with TRBD1. The germline CDR1 and CDR2 sequences are SGHAT and FQNNGV. The ends lost 5 bases at V and 3 bases at J; junction bases unmatched: 5. The CDR3 consists of 14 residues. CDR3 sequence (DNA): TGTGCCAGCAGCCCCTCGACAGGGGGCTACGAGCAGTACTTC. It encodes CASSPSTGGYEQYF.

This clonotype was seen a few times. This chain uses TRBV5-5 with TRBJ2-3; no firm D call. This CDR3 contains 12 residues. Germline CDR1 and CDR2: SGHKS and YYEKEE (reference sequence). The V end was cut by 0 bases, the J end by 6 bases, with 5 bases between. The CDR3, as DNA: TGTGCCAGCAGCTTGGAGTTTGATACGCAGTATTTT. Translating it yields CASSLEFDTQYF.

The V and J genes are TRBV5-1 and TRBJ2-1, with TRBD1 matching 9 bases. CDR1 SGHRS and CDR2 YFSETQ come from the germline V gene. Unmatched junction bases numbered 1, after V lost 0 bases and J lost 0 bases. CDR3 length equals 16 residues. CDR3 amino acids: CASSLEGQGSYNEQFF. CDR3 bases: TGCGCCAGCAGCTTGGAGGGACAGGGCTCCTACAATGAGCAGTTCTTC.

This clonotype was detected a few times. The V gene is TRBV20-1, the J gene TRBJ2-1; D unresolved. This CDR3 region has 10 residues. The V end was cut by 3 bases, the J end by 5 bases, with 2 bases between. Germline lookup yields CDR1 DFQATT and CDR2 SNEGSKA (reference sequence). CDR3 nucleotide sequence: TGCAGTGCTAGTCACAATGAGCAGTTCTTC. Residues: CSASHNEQFF.

The CDR3: CSVEIAETNTGELFF. As DNA, the CDR3 is TGCAGCGTTGAAATAGCGGAAACGAACACCGGGGAGCTGTTTTTT. The gene calls are TRBV29-1 and TRBJ2-2, with D possibly matching TRBD2 (6 bases). Trimming took off 2 bases at V and 0 bases at J, with 10 bases between the two ends. CDR3 length: 15 residues. CDR1 SQVTM and CDR2 ANQGSEA come from the germline V gene.

The V and J genes are TRBV20-1 and TRBJ1-1; TRBD1 matches 11 bases. Germline V CDR1 and CDR2: DFQATT, SNEGSKA (reference sequence). The CDR3 sequence is 17 residues long. V shed 3 bases, J shed 2 bases, and the junction held 11 bases outside the gene matches. The CDR3: CSARGAGTGGDNTEAFF. CDR3 coding DNA: TGCAGTGCTAGGGGTGCCGGGACAGGGGGAGACAACACTGAAGCTTTCTTT.

The chain couples TRBV4-2 to TRBJ2-7, with D possibly called TRBD1 or TRBD2 (5 bases each). Per the germline V gene, CDR1 is LGHNA and CDR2 is YNFKEQ. Trimming removed 3 bases from V and 2 bases from J, with 11 bases in between. CDR3 length equals 14 residues. CDR3 residues: CASSHGTKAYEQYF. CDR3 nucleotide sequence: TGTGCCAGCAGCCACGGGACGAAAGCCTACGAGCAGTACTTC.

The sample holds a few counts of this clonotype. This chain uses TRBV24-1 with TRBJ1-2; D gene ambiguous. Germline CDR1 and CDR2: KGHDR and SFDVKD. CDR3 length: 13 residues. V lost 3 bases and J lost 2, with 6 bases in between. The CDR3 coding sequence is TGTGCCACCAGTGATAGACGGAACTATGGCTACACCTTC. Translated: CATSDRRNYGYTF.

This clonotype was observed a handful of times. This chain connects TRBV5-1 to TRBJ2-5, with unresolved D. The V end was cut by 4 bases, the J end by 2 bases, with 6 bases between. The CDR3 runs to 12 residues. The germline CDR1 and CDR2 sequences are SGHRS and YFSETQ. Here the CDR3 DNA reads TGCGCCAGCAGCAGTAATCAAGAGACCCAGTACTTC. Protein: CASSSNQETQYF.

The CDR3 reads CASSQSGNTIYF. The CDR3 DNA reads TGTGCCAGCAGCCAAAGCGGAAACACCATATATTTT. The chain uses TRBV3-1 and TRBJ1-3, with unresolved D. With 2 bases removed from V and 4 bases from J, the gap between germline ends came to 3 bases. Germline lookup yields CDR1 LGHDT and CDR2 YNNKEL (reference sequence). CDR3 length: 12 residues. Using reference TRBV3-1 and TRBJ1-3 for the parts outside the CDR3, the full variable domain is DTAVSQTPKYLVTQMGNDKSIKCEQNLGHDTMYWYKQDSKKFLKIMFSYNNKELIINETVPNRFSPKSPDKAHLNLHINSLELGDSAVYFCASSQSGNTIYFGEGSWLTVV.

This clonotype occurred many times. The CDR3 coding sequence is TGTGCCAGCAGCCAGACGCCGGGACTATCGAATGAGCAGTTCTTC. This codes for CASSQTPGLSNEQFF. The rearrangement links TRBV3-1 to TRBJ2-1, with 7 positions matching TRBD2. The ends lost 3 bases at V and 7 bases at J; junction bases unmatched: 9. Germline V gene lookup returns CDR1 LGHDT and CDR2 YNNKEL (reference sequence). The CDR3 has 15 residues.

This clonotype was detected only a few times. V usage is TRBV7-2 and J usage is TRBJ2-3, with D perhaps TRBD2 (6 bases). With 1 base removed from V and 0 bases from J, the gap between germline ends came to 11 bases. Germline loops: CDR1 SGHTA, CDR2 FQGNSA. This CDR3 is built from 16 residues. The CDR3 protein is CASSLEGLPSTDTQYF. CDR3 sequence (DNA): TGTGCCAGCAGCTTAGAGGGACTTCCTAGCACAGATACGCAGTATTTT.

A few counts support this clonotype. The J gene is TRBJ2-3, the V gene TRBV29-1; 11 bases match TRBD2. The CDR3 contains 16 residues. Per the germline V gene, CDR1 is SQVTM and CDR2 is ANQGSEA. V shed 3 bases, J shed 6 bases, and the junction held 11 bases outside the gene matches. CDR3: CSVEAPGTSGIDTQYF. The CDR3 DNA follows: TGCAGCGTTGAGGCCCCCGGGACTAGCGGCATCGATACGCAGTATTTT.

This clonotype has only a few counts. This CDR3 reads CASSRGHRGAIDEQFF. The DNA of the CDR3 is TGCGCCAGCAGCCGGGGCCACCGGGGGGCCATTGATGAGCAGTTCTTC. The chain is built from TRBV4-1 and TRBJ2-1, with D possibly being TRBD2 (7 bases). Deletions cut 4 bases from V and 8 bases from J, with 21 bases between. The CDR3 is made up of 16 amino acids. Germline CDR1 and CDR2: MGHRA and YSYEKL.

The chain links TRBV2 to TRBJ1-2, with TRBD1 identical over 11 bases. There are 16 residues in the CDR3. The germline V gene has CDR1 SNHLY and CDR2 FYNNEI. Trimming took 7 bases from V and 3 from J; bases not matched to a gene: 10. Here the CDR3 reads CASTTGQGAVDYGYTF. DNA of the CDR3: TGTGCCAGCACAACAGGACAGGGGGCGGTCGACTATGGCTACACCTTC.

Of note for this clonotype: Its ends do not fully match the called genes, so a read error is possible. This sequence joins TRBV5-1 and TRBJ2-6, with D hard to call. CDR1 and CDR2 (germline): SGHRS, YFSETQ. The CDR3 length is 16 residues. The CDR3 region has the DNA TGCGCCAGCAGATTGGACGGCAACTCTGGGGCCAACGTCCTGACTTTC. Encoded protein: CASRLDGNSGANVLTF.

This chain links TRBV7-8 with TRBJ1-4; D may be TRBD1 (5 bases). The CDR3 covers 14 residues. V lost 5 bases to trimming and J lost 4 bases, with 11 bases between them. Germline V gene sequence: CDR1 SGHVS, CDR2 FQNEAQ. The CDR3 sequence is CASSQHRSNEKLFF. CDR3 DNA: TGTGCCAGCAGCCAACACAGGAGTAATGAAAAACTGTTTTTT.

This clonotype has more than one count but fewer than ten. This chain uses TRBV12-3 or TRBV12-4 with TRBJ2-3; 8 bases map to TRBD2. The CDR3 covers 14 residues. The V segment lost 4 bases and the J segment 8 bases; nucleotides outside the gene matches: 8. The CDR3 loop reads CASSSASGSFTQYF. In nucleotides, the CDR3 is TGTGCCAGCAGTTCTGCTAGCGGGTCCTTTACGCAGTATTTT.

This clonotype appeared a few times. The chain has TRBV5-6 and TRBJ2-2; D is perhaps TRBD2 (6 bases). V was trimmed by 3 bases and J by 6 bases, leaving 12 bases between them. The length of the CDR3 is 14 residues. CDR1 and CDR2 from the germline V gene are SGHDT and YYEEEE. The CDR3 DNA sequence: TGTGCCAGCAGCTCCGGGCGGGGCTCCGGGGAGCTGTTTTTT. It is translated as CASSSGRGSGELFF.

The V gene is TRBV11-2, the J gene TRBJ2-3; 8 bases are a match to TRBD1. The CDR3 sequence is 13 residues long. With 5 bases clipped from V and 10 bases from J, the junction kept 8 bases outside the gene matches. CDR1 is SGHAT and CDR2 is FQNNGV in the germline V gene. The CDR3 sequence is CASSRTGRDAQYF. The CDR3 DNA reads as TGTGCCAGCAGCCGGACAGGGCGGGACGCGCAGTATTTT.

The chain employs TRBV9 and TRBJ1-1; D gene uncertain. The V end was cut by 2 bases, the J end by 0 bases, with 8 bases between. The length of the CDR3 is 14 residues. CDR1 and CDR2 (germline): SGDLS, YYNGEE. Written as DNA, the CDR3 is TGTGCCAGCAGCGTTACGACGGTGAACACTGAAGCTTTCTTT. Its protein product is CASSVTTVNTEAFF. The variable domain in full, with the rest retrieved from reference TRBV9 and TRBJ1-1, is DSGVTQTPKHLITATGQRVTLRCSPRSGDLSVYWYQQSLDQGLQFLIQYYNGEERAKGNILERFSAQQFPDLHSELNLSSLELGDSALYFCASSVTTVNTEAFFGQGTRLTVV.

This clonotype has more than one count but fewer than ten. The chain carries TRBV24-1 and TRBJ2-2; D not certain. The length of the CDR3 is 14 residues. V was clipped by 1 base and J by 9 bases, with 11 bases between them. Germline V gene sequence: CDR1 KGHDR, CDR2 SFDVKD. The CDR3 DNA is TGTGCCACCAGTGATTTAACGAACGCCCGGGAGCTGTTTTTT. This sequence encodes CATSDLTNARELFF.